This T cell receptor beta chain stems from a study of control samples from healthy donors and cancer patients. The CDR3 loop spans 18 amino acids. From germline, CDR1 is KGHDR and CDR2 SFDVKD. With 3 bases removed from V and 1 base from J, the gap between germline ends came to 20 bases. This clone was observed once. Produced via immunoSEQ multiplex PCR; TCRdb's table is partial and in-frame only. The sample shows more than 95,000 clones, around 87% of them seen only once. This sequence joins TRBV24-1 and TRBJ2-5; weak D call: TRBD2 (6 bases). What was sequenced was PBMCs. The receptor was derived from a woman aged 45-65 years with colorectal cancer. Here the CDR3 reads CATSDPPGPHGGQETQYF. As DNA, the CDR3 is TGTGCCACCAGTGATCCCCCCGGGCCTCACGGGGGCCAAGAGACCCAGTACTTC.